This TCR beta chain was retrieved from a study of PD-L1 blockade in urothelial cancer. Germline CDR1 reads MNHEY; CDR2 reads SVGAGI. The V end lost 4 bases, the J end lost 1 base, and 10 bases lay between the germline ends. The CDR3 is 15 residues long. Generated by immunoSEQ multiplex PCR, the TCRdb table keeps only in-frame clones and is missing some. Seen here are fewer than 85,000 clones, around nine tenths observed once, and the top ten hold about 11%. Time point given: peripheral blood 6 weeks after treatment start. Each patient gave between 1 and 8 samples, pretreatment and on-treatment. This clone has a handful of counts.

This sequence was found in a man aged 55 to 70 with urothelial cancer. The chain combines TRBV6-5 with TRBJ2-2; D might be TRBD2 (5 bases). Sequencing was performed on PBMCs, taken around atezolizumab (anti-PD-L1) treatment. The CDR3, as DNA: TGTGCCAGCAGTTTAGTGGGGAGGAACACCGGGGAGCTGTTTTTT. This codes for CASSLVGRNTGELFF.